The source of this T cell receptor beta chain is a study of graft-versus-host responses after intestinal transplantation. As for the study in general: Multivisceral, liver-intestinal, or isolated intestinal grafts were transplanted into recipients.

Looked up from germline, CDR1 is SEHNR and CDR2 is FQNEAQ (reference sequence). This CDR3 comprises 16 residues. The ends were cut back, 5 bases at V and 1 base at J, with 18 bases in the middle. Using immunoSEQ multiplex PCR, the repertoire was profiled, and TCRdb retains in-frame clones only, with some absent. The repertoire includes 25,000 to 35,000 clones, 85% to 95% of them detected once, and approximately 0.77% sits in the top ten. This TCR was sampled from a human patient who received an intestinal transplant, so some T cells may come from the graft donor. J is TRBJ2-7 and V is TRBV7-9; D call uncertain. The sequences come from PBMCs, collected roughly 68 days after intestinal transplant. Here the CDR3 DNA reads TGTGCCAGCAGCGGTGACACGAGAAAACCTTCCTACGAGCAGTACTTC. Its protein is CASSGDTRKPSYEQYF.